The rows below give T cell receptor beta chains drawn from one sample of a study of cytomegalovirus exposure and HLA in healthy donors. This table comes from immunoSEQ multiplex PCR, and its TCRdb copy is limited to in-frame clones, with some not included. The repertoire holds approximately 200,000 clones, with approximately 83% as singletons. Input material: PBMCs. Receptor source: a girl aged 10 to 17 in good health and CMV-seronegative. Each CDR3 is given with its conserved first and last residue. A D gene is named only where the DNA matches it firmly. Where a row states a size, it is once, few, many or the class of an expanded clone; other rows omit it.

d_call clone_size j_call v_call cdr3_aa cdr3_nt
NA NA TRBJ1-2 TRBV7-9 CAPTSRLNGYTF TGTGCTCCAACGTCCCGACTTAATGGCTACACCTTC
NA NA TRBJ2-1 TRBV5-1 CASSLGGANQQFF TGCGCCAGCAGCTTGGGCGGTGCTAACCAGCAGTTCTTC
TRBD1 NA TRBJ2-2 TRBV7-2 CASSSRTGANGELFF TGTGCCAGCAGCTCCCGGACAGGGGCAAACGGGGAGCTGTTTTTT
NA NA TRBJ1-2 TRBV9 CASSDGRLAGGSNYGYTF TGTGCCAGCAGCGATGGGAGACTAGCGGGAGGATCTAACTATGGCTACACCTTC
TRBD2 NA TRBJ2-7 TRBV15 CATSRAPRTSWSYEQYF TGTGCCACCAGCAGAGCGCCGCGGACTAGCTGGTCCTACGAGCAGTACTTC
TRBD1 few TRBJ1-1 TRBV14 CASSREGAQLNTEAFF TGTGCCAGCAGCCGAGAGGGGGCCCAACTGAACACTGAAGCTTTCTTT
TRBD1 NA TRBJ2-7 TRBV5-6 CASSLDGQAAFVDEQYF TGTGCCAGCAGCTTGGATGGACAGGCCGCATTCGTGGACGAGCAGTACTTC
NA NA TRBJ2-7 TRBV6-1 CASRTTEQYF TGTGCCAGCAGGACAACCGAGCAGTACTTC
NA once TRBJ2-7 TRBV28 CASSGGSYEQYF TGTGCCAGCAGTGGCGGATCCTACGAGCAGTACTTC
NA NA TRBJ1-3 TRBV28 CASSLQASVGNTIYF TGTGCCAGCAGTTTGCAGGCCAGTGTTGGAAACACCATATATTTT
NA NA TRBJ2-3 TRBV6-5 CASSYRRGGTDTQYF TGTGCCAGCAGTTACAGGCGGGGAGGCACAGATACGCAGTATTTT
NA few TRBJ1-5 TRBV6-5 CASSSHLKGGNQPQHF TGTGCCAGCAGTTCCCACTTAAAGGGGGGCAATCAGCCCCAGCATTTT
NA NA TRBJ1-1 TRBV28 CASRVSGRTEAFF TGTGCCAGCAGAGTTTCGGGTAGAACTGAAGCTTTCTTT
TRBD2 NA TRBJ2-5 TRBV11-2 CASSSRLAGMETQYF TGTGCCAGCAGCTCCCGACTAGCGGGGATGGAGACCCAGTACTTC
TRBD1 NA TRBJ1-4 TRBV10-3 CAISERQGANIATNEKLFF TGTGCCATCAGTGAAAGACAGGGGGCGAACATTGCAACTAATGAAAAACTGTTTTTT
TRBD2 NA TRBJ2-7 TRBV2 CASRSTSGSHEQYF TGTGCCAGCAGGTCGACTAGCGGGTCCCACGAGCAGTACTTC
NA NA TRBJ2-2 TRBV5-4 CASSLPGLGELFF TGTGCCAGCAGCTTGCCGGGACTCGGGGAGCTGTTTTTT
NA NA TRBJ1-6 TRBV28 CASSSSRQWGPYNSPLHF TGTGCCAGCAGTTCTTCCCGACAGTGGGGCCCCTATAATTCACCCCTCCACTTT
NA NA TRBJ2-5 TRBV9 CASSVGGAEETQYF TGTGCCAGCAGCGTAGGTGGGGCGGAGGAGACCCAGTACTTC
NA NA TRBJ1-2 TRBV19 CASSISGPVNYGYTF TGTGCCAGTAGTATTTCAGGCCCCGTCAACTATGGCTACACCTTC
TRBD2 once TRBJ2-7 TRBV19 CASSISSRGTSGTAFYEQYF TGTGCCAGTAGTATAAGTTCAAGAGGGACTAGCGGGACCGCCTTCTACGAGCAGTACTTC
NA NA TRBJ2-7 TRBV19 CASSIVSAGAYEQYF TGTGCCAGTAGTATTGTCTCAGCAGGGGCTTACGAGCAGTACTTC
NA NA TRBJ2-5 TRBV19 CASSIEGGRPETQYF TGTGCCAGTAGTATCGAGGGGGGGCGACCGGAGACCCAGTACTTC
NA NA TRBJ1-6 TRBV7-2 CASRLSVSSYNSPLHF TGTGCCAGCAGATTAAGCGTGAGCTCCTATAATTCACCCCTCCACTTT
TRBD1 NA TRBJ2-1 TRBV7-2 CASSLGQGAYNEQFF TGTGCCAGCAGCTTAGGACAGGGGGCATACAATGAGCAGTTCTTC
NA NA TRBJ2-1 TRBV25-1 CASSESEKSSYNEQFF TGTGCCAGCAGTGAATCTGAGAAGAGCTCCTACAATGAGCAGTTCTTC
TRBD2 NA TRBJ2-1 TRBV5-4 CASTKSGGSGFNEQFF TGTGCCAGCACCAAGAGCGGCGGGAGTGGGTTCAATGAGCAGTTCTTC
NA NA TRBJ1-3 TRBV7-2 CASSFWTETGNTIYF TGTGCCAGCAGCTTTTGGACTGAAACGGGGAACACCATATATTTT
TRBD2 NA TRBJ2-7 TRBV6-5 CASSYSSGGAYEQYF TGTGCCAGCAGTTACTCTAGCGGGGGGGCTTACGAGCAGTACTTC
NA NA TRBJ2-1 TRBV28 CASSSPGSSYNEQFF TGTGCCAGCAGTTCCCCGGGGAGCTCCTACAATGAGCAGTTCTTC
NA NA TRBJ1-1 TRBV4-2 CASSPRGREANTEAFF TGTGCCAGCAGCCCCAGGGGCAGGGAAGCGAACACTGAAGCTTTCTTT
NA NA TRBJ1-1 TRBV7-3 CASSREMNTEAFF TGTGCCAGCAGTAGAGAGATGAACACTGAAGCTTTCTTT
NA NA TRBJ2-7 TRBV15 CATSRTREGTYEQYF TGTGCCACCAGCAGGACCCGTGAGGGCACCTACGAGCAGTACTTC
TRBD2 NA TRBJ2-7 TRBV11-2 CASSPQGGKRSSYEQYF TGTGCCAGCAGCCCCCAGGGAGGGAAACGTAGCTCCTACGAGCAGTACTTC
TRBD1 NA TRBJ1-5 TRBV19 CASSNRDRDSNQPQHF TGTGCCAGTAGTAACCGGGACAGGGATAGCAATCAGCCCCAGCATTTT
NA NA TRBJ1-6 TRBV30 CAWEDMWNSPLHF TGTGCCTGGGAGGACATGTGGAATTCACCCCTCCACTTT
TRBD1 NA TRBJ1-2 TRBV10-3 CAISESTGDYGYTF TGTGCCATCAGTGAGAGCACAGGGGACTATGGCTACACCTTC
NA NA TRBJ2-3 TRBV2 CASRDPTGVGDTDTQYF TGTGCCAGCAGGGACCCTACGGGGGTTGGAGACACAGATACGCAGTATTTT
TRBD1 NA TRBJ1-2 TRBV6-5 CASRSNRGRGYTF TGTGCCAGCAGAAGCAACAGGGGACGTGGCTACACCTTC
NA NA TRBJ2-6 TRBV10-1 CASSEVCEPSGANVLTF TGCGCCAGCAGTGAGGTTTGCGAACCCTCTGGGGCCAACGTCCTGACTTTC
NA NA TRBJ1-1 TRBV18 CASSFGSAMNTEAFF TGTGCCAGCTCCTTTGGCAGTGCCATGAACACTGAAGCTTTCTTT
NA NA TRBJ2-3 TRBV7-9 CASSLGLSDTQYF TGTGCCAGCAGCCTGGGACTGTCAGATACGCAGTATTTT
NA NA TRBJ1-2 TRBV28 CASSYQGPYGYTF TGTGCCAGCAGTTACCAGGGGCCTTATGGCTACACCTTC
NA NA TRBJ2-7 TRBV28 CASIGTGRNYEQYF TGTGCCAGCATTGGTACAGGGCGAAACTACGAGCAGTACTTC
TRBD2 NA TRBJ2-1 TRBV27 CASSTRGTSGYNEQFF TGTGCCAGCAGTACCCGCGGGACTAGCGGATACAATGAGCAGTTCTTC
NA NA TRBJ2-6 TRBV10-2 CATHAGTGSGANVLTF TGCGCCACCCACGCAGGAACAGGGTCTGGGGCCAACGTCCTGACTTTC
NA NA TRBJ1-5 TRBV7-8 CASSTSTQVLNQPQHF TGTGCCAGCAGCACCTCTACACAGGTCCTCAATCAGCCCCAGCATTTT
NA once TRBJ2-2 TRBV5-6 CASSLMGPNTGELFF TGTGCCAGCAGCTTGATGGGCCCGAACACCGGGGAGCTGTTTTTT